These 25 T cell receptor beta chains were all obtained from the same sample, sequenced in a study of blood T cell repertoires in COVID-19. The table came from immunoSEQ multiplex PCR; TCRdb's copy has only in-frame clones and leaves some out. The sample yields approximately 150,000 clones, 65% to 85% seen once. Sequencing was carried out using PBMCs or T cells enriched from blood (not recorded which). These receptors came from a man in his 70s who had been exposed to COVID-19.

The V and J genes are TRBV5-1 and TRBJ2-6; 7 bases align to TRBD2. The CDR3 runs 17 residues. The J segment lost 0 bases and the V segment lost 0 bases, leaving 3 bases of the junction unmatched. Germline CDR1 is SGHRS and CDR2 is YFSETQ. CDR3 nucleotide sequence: TGCGCCAGCAGCTTGGTGGCGGGGGACTCTGGGGCCAACGTCCTGACTTTC. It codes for CASSLVAGDSGANVLTF.

The CDR3 DNA sequence: TGTGCCAGCAGCGTACTGTCGGAGACCCAGTACTTC. Translation gives CASSVLSETQYF. This rearrangement joins TRBV6-5 to TRBJ2-5; D remains ambiguous. V lost 6 bases and J lost 5, with 10 bases in between. The CDR3 consists of 12 residues. CDR1 is MNHEY, CDR2 SVGAGI, per germline.

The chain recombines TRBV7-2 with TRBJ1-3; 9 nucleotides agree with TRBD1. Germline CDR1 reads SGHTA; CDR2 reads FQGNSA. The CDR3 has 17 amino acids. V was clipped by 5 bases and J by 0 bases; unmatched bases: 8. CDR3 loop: CASSPGTGHFSGNTIYF. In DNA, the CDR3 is TGTGCCAGCAGCCCGGGGACAGGGCATTTCTCTGGAAACACCATATATTTT.

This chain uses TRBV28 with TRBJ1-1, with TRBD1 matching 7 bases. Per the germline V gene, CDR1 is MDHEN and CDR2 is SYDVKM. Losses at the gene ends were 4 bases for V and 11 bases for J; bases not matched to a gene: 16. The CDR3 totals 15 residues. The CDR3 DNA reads TGTGCCAGCAGTTCGGGACAGCGGGAGGGTTGGGGTGCTTTCTTT. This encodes CASSSGQREGWGAFF.

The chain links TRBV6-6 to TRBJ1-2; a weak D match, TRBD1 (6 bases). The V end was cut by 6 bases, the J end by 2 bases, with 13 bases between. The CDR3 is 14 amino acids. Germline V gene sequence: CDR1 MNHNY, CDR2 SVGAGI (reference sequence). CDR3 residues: CASSLLQGNYGYTF. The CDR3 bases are TGTGCCAGCAGCCTCCTACAGGGAAACTATGGCTACACCTTC.

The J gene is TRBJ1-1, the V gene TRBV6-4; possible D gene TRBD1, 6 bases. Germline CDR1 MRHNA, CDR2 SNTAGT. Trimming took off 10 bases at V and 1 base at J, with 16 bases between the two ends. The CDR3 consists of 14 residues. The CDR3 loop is CAKSGRGKNTEAFF. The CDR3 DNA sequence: TGTGCCAAAAGTGGCAGGGGAAAGAACACTGAAGCTTTCTTT.

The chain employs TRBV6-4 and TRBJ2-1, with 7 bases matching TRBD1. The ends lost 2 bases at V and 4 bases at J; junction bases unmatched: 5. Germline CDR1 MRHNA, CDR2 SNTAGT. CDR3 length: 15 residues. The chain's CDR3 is CASSDGTVGYNEQFF. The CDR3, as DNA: TGTGCCAGCAGTGACGGGACAGTGGGGTACAATGAGCAGTTCTTC.

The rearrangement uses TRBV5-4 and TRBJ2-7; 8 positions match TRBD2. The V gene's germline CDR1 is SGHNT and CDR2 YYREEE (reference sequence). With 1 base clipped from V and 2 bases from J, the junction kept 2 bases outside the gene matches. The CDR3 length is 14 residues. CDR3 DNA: TGTGCCAGCAGCTTGTTAGCGGGGACCTACGAGCAGTACTTC. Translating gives CASSLLAGTYEQYF.

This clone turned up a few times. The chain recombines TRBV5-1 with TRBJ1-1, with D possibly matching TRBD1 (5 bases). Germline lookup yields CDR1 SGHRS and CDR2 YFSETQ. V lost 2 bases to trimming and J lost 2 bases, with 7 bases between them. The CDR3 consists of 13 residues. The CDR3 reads CASSLQDNTEAFF. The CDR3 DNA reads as TGCGCCAGCAGCTTACAGGATAACACTGAAGCTTTCTTT.

CDR3 protein: CASRSGLALEQFF. The DNA of the CDR3 is TGTGCCAGCAGATCGGGACTAGCGCTTGAGCAGTTCTTC. V and J are TRBV28 and TRBJ2-1; 10 nucleotides align to TRBD2. Per germline, CDR1 MDHEN and CDR2 SYDVKM. The length of the CDR3 is 13 residues. J gave up 9 bases and V 6 bases, and 5 bases lay outside the gene matches.

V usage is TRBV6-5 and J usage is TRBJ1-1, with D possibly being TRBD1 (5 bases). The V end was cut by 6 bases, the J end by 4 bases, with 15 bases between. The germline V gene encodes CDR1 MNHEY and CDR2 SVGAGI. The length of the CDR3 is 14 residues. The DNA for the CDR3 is TGTGCCAGCAGGGATTGGGCGGGGGGCACTGAAGCTTTCTTT. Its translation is CASRDWAGGTEAFF.

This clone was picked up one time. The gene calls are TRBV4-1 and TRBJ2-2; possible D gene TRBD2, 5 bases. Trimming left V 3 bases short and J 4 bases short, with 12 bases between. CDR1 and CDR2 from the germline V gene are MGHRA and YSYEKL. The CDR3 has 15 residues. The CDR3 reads CASSQRGSVTGELFF. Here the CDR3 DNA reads TGCGCCAGCAGCCAGAGAGGGTCGGTCACCGGGGAGCTGTTTTTT.

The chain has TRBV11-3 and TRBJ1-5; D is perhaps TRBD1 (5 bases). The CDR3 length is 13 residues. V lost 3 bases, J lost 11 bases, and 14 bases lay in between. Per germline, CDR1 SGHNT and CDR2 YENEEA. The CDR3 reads CASSLRVGGSQHF. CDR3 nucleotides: TGTGCCAGCAGCTTGAGGGTTGGGGGGTCCCAGCATTTT.

CDR3 amino acids: CASSPPGAPGGTEAFF. CDR3 sequence (DNA): TGTGCCAGCTCACCTCCCGGCGCACCCGGAGGCACTGAAGCTTTCTTT. The chain couples TRBV18 to TRBJ1-1; D call uncertain. This CDR3 region has 16 residues. Deletions cut 3 bases from V and 4 bases from J, with 18 bases between. Germline-derived CDR1 and CDR2 are KGHSH and LQKENI.

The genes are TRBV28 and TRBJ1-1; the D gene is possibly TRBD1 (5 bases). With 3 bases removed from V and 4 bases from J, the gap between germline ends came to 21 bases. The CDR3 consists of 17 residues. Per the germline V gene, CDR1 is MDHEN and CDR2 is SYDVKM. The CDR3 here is CASSLLGPGTQGTEAFF. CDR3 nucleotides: TGTGCCAGCAGTTTGCTAGGGCCGGGCACCCAGGGCACTGAAGCTTTCTTT.

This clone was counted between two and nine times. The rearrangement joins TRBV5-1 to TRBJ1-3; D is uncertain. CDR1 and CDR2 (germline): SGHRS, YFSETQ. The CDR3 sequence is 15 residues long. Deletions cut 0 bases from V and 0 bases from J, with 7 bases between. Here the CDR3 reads CASSLGAGSGNTIYF. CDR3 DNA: TGCGCCAGCAGCTTGGGGGCCGGCTCTGGAAACACCATATATTTT.

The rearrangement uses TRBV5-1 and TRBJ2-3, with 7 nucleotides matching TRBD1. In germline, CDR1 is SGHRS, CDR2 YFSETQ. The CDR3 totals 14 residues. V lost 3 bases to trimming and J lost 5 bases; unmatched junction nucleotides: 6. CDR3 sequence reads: CASSSQGWQDTQYF. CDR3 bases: TGCGCCAGCAGCTCACAGGGGTGGCAAGATACGCAGTATTTT.

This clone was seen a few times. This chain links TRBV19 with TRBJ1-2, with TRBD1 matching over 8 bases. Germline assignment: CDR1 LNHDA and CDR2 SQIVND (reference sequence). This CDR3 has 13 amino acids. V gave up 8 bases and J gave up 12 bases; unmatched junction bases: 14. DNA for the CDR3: TGTGCCAGTCGTCAACCACCGGGACAGGCGGACACCTTC. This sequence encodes CASRQPPGQADTF.

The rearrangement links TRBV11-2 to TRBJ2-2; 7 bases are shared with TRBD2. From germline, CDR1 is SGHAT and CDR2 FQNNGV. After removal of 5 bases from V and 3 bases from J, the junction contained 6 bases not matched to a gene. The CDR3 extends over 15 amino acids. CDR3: CASSQAGRYTGELFF. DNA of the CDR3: TGTGCCAGCAGCCAAGCGGGAAGGTACACCGGGGAGCTGTTTTTT. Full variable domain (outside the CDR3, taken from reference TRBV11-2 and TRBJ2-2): EAGVAQSPRYKIIEKRQSVAFWCNPISGHATLYWYQQILGQGPKLLIQFQNNGVVDDSQLPKDRFSAERLKGVDSTLKIQPAKLEDSAVYLCASSQAGRYTGELFFGEGSRLTVL.

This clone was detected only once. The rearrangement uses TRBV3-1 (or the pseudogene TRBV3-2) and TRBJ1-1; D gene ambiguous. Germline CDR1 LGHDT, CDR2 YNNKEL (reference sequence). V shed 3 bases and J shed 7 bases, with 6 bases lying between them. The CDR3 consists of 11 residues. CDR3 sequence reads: CASSHTSEAFF. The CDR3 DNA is TGTGCCAGCAGCCACACGAGTGAAGCTTTCTTT.

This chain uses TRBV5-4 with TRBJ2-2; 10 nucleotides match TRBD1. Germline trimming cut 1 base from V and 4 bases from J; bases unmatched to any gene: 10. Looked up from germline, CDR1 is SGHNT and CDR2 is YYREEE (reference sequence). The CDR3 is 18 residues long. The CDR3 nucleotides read TGTGCCAGCAGCTTGTCGTTTCGACAGGGGGCCGGCACCGGGGAGCTGTTTTTT. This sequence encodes CASSLSFRQGAGTGELFF.

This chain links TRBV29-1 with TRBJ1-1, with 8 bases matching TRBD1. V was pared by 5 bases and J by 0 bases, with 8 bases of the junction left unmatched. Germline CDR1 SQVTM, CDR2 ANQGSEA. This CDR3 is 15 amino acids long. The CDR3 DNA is TGCAGCGTTTTCGGACAGGGTGGGGTGAACACTGAAGCTTTCTTT. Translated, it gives CSVFGQGGVNTEAFF.

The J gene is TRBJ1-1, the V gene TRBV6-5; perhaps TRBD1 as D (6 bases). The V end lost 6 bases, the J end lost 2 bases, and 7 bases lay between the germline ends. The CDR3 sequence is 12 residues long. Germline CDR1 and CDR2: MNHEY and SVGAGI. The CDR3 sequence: CASRGGNTEAFF. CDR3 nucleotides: TGTGCCAGCAGAGGGGGTAACACTGAAGCTTTCTTT.

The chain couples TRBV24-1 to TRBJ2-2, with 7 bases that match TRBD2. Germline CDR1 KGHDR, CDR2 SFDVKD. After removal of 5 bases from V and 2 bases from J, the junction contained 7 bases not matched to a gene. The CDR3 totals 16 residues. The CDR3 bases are TGTGCCACCAGTGGATGGGGGGGGTCCAACACCGGGGAGCTGTTTTTT. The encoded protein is CATSGWGGSNTGELFF.

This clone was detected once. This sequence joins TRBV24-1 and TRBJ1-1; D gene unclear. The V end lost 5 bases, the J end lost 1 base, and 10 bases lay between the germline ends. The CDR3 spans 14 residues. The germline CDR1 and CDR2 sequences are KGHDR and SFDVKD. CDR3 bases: TGTGCCACCAGTGCCCGAGAGGAGAACACTGAAGCTTTCTTT. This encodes CATSAREENTEAFF.